The subject of this entry is one T cell receptor (beta chain). Its antigen remains unknown. This entry comes from a study of T cells in tuberculosis. Trimming took 5 bases from V and 0 from J, leaving 10 bases between them. Germline V lookup: CDR1 LNHDA, CDR2 SQIVND (reference sequence). CDR3 length equals 14 residues. The repertoire was sequenced with immunoSEQ multiplex PCR; TCRdb's copy has only in-frame clones and lacks some. This sample has over 35,000 clones, with 95% found just once. General observations from the study: GEM motif frequencies gave approximately 70% accuracy; the GMM repertoire gave almost 90%.

Sequences were obtained from PBMCs. V and J are TRBV19 and TRBJ1-1; D ambiguous. This receptor was identified in a donor between 5 and 29 years old with latent tuberculosis or without tuberculosis infection. This CDR3 is CASSPIGMNTEAFF. The CDR3 DNA is TGTGCCAGTAGTCCTATCGGGATGAACACTGAAGCTTTCTTT.